This is a list of T cell receptor beta chains from one sample in a study of PD-1 blockade in classical Hodgkin lymphoma. Profiling relied on immunoSEQ multiplex PCR, and the TCRdb table lists in-frame clones only, not all of them. The sample contains some 93,000 clones, 89% of which appear only once. The material sequenced was peripheral blood mononuclear cells (PBMCs), taken before the second cycle of nivolumab. These receptors came from a human donor with classical Hodgkin lymphoma. Each CDR3 is given with its conserved first and last residue. A D gene is named only where the DNA matches it firmly. Size is omitted from some rows. Given values are once, few, many or a class for expanded clones.

size: .; D: TRBD2; J: TRBJ2-1; V: TRBV11-2; DNA: TGTGCCAGCAGCTTACAGCGGGGGGACGGCATTGAGCAGTTCTTC; CDR3: CASSLQRGDGIEQFF
size: .; D: .; J: TRBJ1-2; V: TRBV7-9; DNA: TGTGCCGGAGCCTCCGGGACAAACTATGGCTACACCTTC; CDR3: CAGASGTNYGYTF
size: .; D: TRBD1; J: TRBJ2-2; V: TRBV7-9; DNA: TGTGCCAGCAGCCCCGAGGACAGGGGATGGACCGGGGAGCTGTTTTTT; CDR3: CASSPEDRGWTGELFF
size: .; D: .; J: TRBJ2-3; V: TRBV25-1; DNA: TGTGCCAGCAGTGAAAGTACGGGGGTGGTCGATACGCAGTATTTT; CDR3: CASSESTGVVDTQYF
size: .; D: TRBD2; J: TRBJ2-7; V: TRBV5-6; DNA: TGTGCCAGCAGCTTGTTAAGTAGCGGGAGAGTCCACGAGCAGTACTTC; CDR3: CASSLLSSGRVHEQYF
size: .; D: .; J: TRBJ2-1; V: TRBV5-4; DNA: TGTGCCAGCAGCCCGGGACTGGGGGAGGACGGTGAGCAGTTCTTC; CDR3: CASSPGLGEDGEQFF
size: .; D: .; J: TRBJ1-5; V: TRBV28; DNA: TGTGCCAGCAGGGCGGGCCAGGTTAATCAGCCCCAGCATTTT; CDR3: CASRAGQVNQPQHF
size: .; D: .; J: TRBJ1-4; V: TRBV11-2; DNA: TGTGCCAGCAGCTCTCAGGGCGTCGGTGAAAAACTGTTTTTT; CDR3: CASSSQGVGEKLFF
size: .; D: .; J: TRBJ2-7; V: TRBV18; DNA: TGTGCCAGCTCGGCGACTAGTGGGTTAGGGTACGAGCAGTACTTC; CDR3: CASSATSGLGYEQYF
size: .; D: TRBD1; J: TRBJ1-4; V: TRBV4-1; DNA: TGCGCCAGCAGCCCAGGACAGGTCCAAGGACTCAATGAAAAACTGTTTTTT; CDR3: CASSPGQVQGLNEKLFF
size: .; D: TRBD1; J: TRBJ1-5; V: TRBV4-1; DNA: TGCGCCAGCAGCCAAAAGTGGGACAGGGGCGTGCCTTATAGCAATCAGCCCCAGCATTTT; CDR3: CASSQKWDRGVPYSNQPQHF
size: .; D: .; J: TRBJ2-1; V: TRBV4-2; DNA: TGTGCCAGCAGCCAAGATCGCCTAGCCGATGAGCAGTTCTTC; CDR3: CASSQDRLADEQFF
size: few; D: .; J: TRBJ1-2; V: TRBV1; DNA: TGCACCAGATGGAAGGGCTACACCTTC; CDR3: CTRWKGYTF
size: few; D: .; J: TRBJ2-7; V: TRBV27; DNA: TGTGCCAACAAGGGACCAAACTACGAGCAGTACTTC; CDR3: CANKGPNYEQYF
size: once; D: .; J: TRBJ2-1; V: TRBV7-9; DNA: TGTGCCAGCAGCTTCGGTGGTATGCATGAGCAGTTCTTC; CDR3: CASSFGGMHEQFF
size: .; D: .; J: TRBJ2-7; V: TRBV7-2; DNA: TGTGCCAGCAGCCGAGACGACAGAGCCTCCTACGAGCAGTACTTC; CDR3: CASSRDDRASYEQYF
size: once; D: .; J: TRBJ2-1; V: TRBV2; DNA: TGTGCCAGCAGTGAACAGGGCGGGTACAATGAGCAGTTCTTC; CDR3: CASSEQGGYNEQFF
size: .; D: .; J: TRBJ2-3; V: TRBV12-1; DNA: TGTGCCAGCAGCTTTGTTCTTTTCCTTGGCCCGGATACGCAGTATTTT; CDR3: CASSFVLFLGPDTQYF
size: .; D: .; J: TRBJ2-7; V: TRBV5-6; DNA: TGTGCCAGCAGCTTGACTCCCAGCTACGAGCAGTACTTC; CDR3: CASSLTPSYEQYF
size: .; D: .; J: TRBJ2-7; V: TRBV28; DNA: TGTGCCAGCAGGTGGGGCTACGAGCAGTACTTC; CDR3: CASRWGYEQYF
size: .; D: .; J: TRBJ2-1; V: TRBV4-1; DNA: TGCGCCAGCAGCCAAGTCCAGCCCTACGATGAGCAGTTCTTC; CDR3: CASSQVQPYDEQFF
size: .; D: TRBD1; J: TRBJ2-3; V: TRBV18; DNA: TGTGCCAGCTCACCTTTGACAGGGGGCAGAGATACGCAGTATTTT; CDR3: CASSPLTGGRDTQYF
size: .; D: .; J: TRBJ2-7; V: TRBV7-2; DNA: TGTGCCAGCAGCTTACTCGACAGCTACGAGCAGTACTTC; CDR3: CASSLLDSYEQYF
size: .; D: TRBD2; J: TRBJ2-7; V: TRBV28; DNA: TGTGCCAGCAGCCAAGGACTAGCGGGAACCTACGAGCAGTACTTC; CDR3: CASSQGLAGTYEQYF
size: .; D: TRBD1; J: TRBJ2-7; V: TRBV7-2; DNA: TGTGCCAGCAGCGTCGGACAGGGGGCCTTCTACGAGCAGTACTTC; CDR3: CASSVGQGAFYEQYF
size: .; D: .; J: TRBJ2-5; V: TRBV7-6; DNA: TGTGCCAGCAGCTTAGTCTTTGGGTCGGCCAGCCAGGAGACCCAGTACTTC; CDR3: CASSLVFGSASQETQYF
size: .; D: .; J: TRBJ1-2; V: TRBV9; DNA: TGTGCCAGCAGCGCAAACACGGATCTTGGCTACACCTTC; CDR3: CASSANTDLGYTF
size: .; D: TRBD2; J: TRBJ2-3; V: TRBV27; DNA: TGTGCCAGCAGTCTCTCTAGCGGGGGGGCACCAGATACGCAGTATTTT; CDR3: CASSLSSGGAPDTQYF
size: .; D: .; J: TRBJ2-3; V: TRBV27; DNA: TGTGCCAGCAGTTTATGGGCGAACACAGATACGCAGTATTTT; CDR3: CASSLWANTDTQYF
size: .; D: .; J: TRBJ2-1; V: TRBV30; DNA: TGTGCCTGGGCTAGCGTCAATGAGCAGTTCTTC; CDR3: CAWASVNEQFF
size: .; D: .; J: TRBJ1-1; V: TRBV15; DNA: TGTGCCACCAGCGACCGGGACCCTGTGAACACTGAAGCTTTCTTT; CDR3: CATSDRDPVNTEAFF
size: .; D: TRBD1; J: TRBJ2-1; V: TRBV5-8; DNA: TGTGCCAGCAGCGAAGACAGGGGGACCTACAATGAGCAGTTCTTC; CDR3: CASSEDRGTYNEQFF
size: .; D: .; J: TRBJ1-1; V: TRBV28; DNA: TGTGCCAGCAGTTTACCAGGAAATACTGAAGCTTTCTTT; CDR3: CASSLPGNTEAFF
size: once; D: .; J: TRBJ1-6; V: TRBV10-2; DNA: TGCGCCAGCGGCTCAGTTTCGGATAATTCACCCCTCCACTTT; CDR3: CASGSVSDNSPLHF
size: .; D: .; J: TRBJ1-2; V: TRBV28; DNA: TGTGCCAGCAGTTTAGGCCACAGGACCTATGGCTACACCTTC; CDR3: CASSLGHRTYGYTF
size: few; D: TRBD2; J: TRBJ2-7; V: TRBV5-5; DNA: TGTGCCAGCAGCTTGGGGACATTCCCGGGACTAGCGTACGAGCAGTACTTC; CDR3: CASSLGTFPGLAYEQYF
size: .; D: .; J: TRBJ2-2; V: TRBV21-1; DNA: TGTGCCAGCAGCCAAAAATTACAACTAACTCACTACCGATCGAACACCGGGGAGCTGTTTTTT; CDR3: CASSQKLQLTHYRSNTGELFF
size: .; D: .; J: TRBJ2-7; V: TRBV6-1; DNA: TGTGCCAGCAGAGTTGACAGTTCCTACGAGCAGTACTTC; CDR3: CASRVDSSYEQYF
size: .; D: TRBD1; J: TRBJ1-5; V: TRBV5-8; DNA: TGTGCCAGCAGCTCAGACAGGGATCAGCCCCAGCATTTT; CDR3: CASSSDRDQPQHF
size: .; D: TRBD2; J: TRBJ2-3; V: TRBV29-1; DNA: TGCAGCGTGGCAGGGACTAGCGGGGCTAGCACAGATACGCAGTATTTT; CDR3: CSVAGTSGASTDTQYF
size: .; D: .; J: TRBJ1-1; V: TRBV30; DNA: TGTGCCTGGAACAGGAAGAACACTGAAGCTTTCTTT; CDR3: CAWNRKNTEAFF
size: .; D: TRBD1; J: TRBJ2-7; V: TRBV28; DNA: TGTGCCAGCAGTTTGGACACCGGGACAGGGGGCTACGAGCAGTACTTC; CDR3: CASSLDTGTGGYEQYF
size: .; D: .; J: TRBJ1-1; V: TRBV27; DNA: TGTGCCAGCAGTCCAGACAGAACGAACACTGAAGCTTTCTTT; CDR3: CASSPDRTNTEAFF
size: .; D: .; J: TRBJ1-1; V: TRBV6-5; DNA: TGTGCCAGCAGTGAGGGGGGAGGAGCTTTCTTT; CDR3: CASSEGGGAFF
size: .; D: .; J: TRBJ2-5; V: TRBV10-3; DNA: TGTGCCATCAGTGACGCGGACAGCTTTCAAGAAGAGACCCAGTACTTC; CDR3: CAISDADSFQEETQYF
size: .; D: TRBD2; J: TRBJ2-5; V: TRBV27; DNA: TGTGCCAGCAGTTTATCTGGCGGGAGAGGTACAGAGACCCAGTACTTC; CDR3: CASSLSGGRGTETQYF
size: medium-sized; D: .; J: TRBJ2-1; V: TRBV6-5; DNA: TGTGCCAGCACCGATAGGGACACATACAATGAGCAGTTCTTC; CDR3: CASTDRDTYNEQFF
size: .; D: TRBD1; J: TRBJ2-3; V: TRBV29-1; DNA: TGCAGCGTTGATAGAGGGGGCGCAAGCACAGATACGCAGTATTTT; CDR3: CSVDRGGASTDTQYF
size: few; D: .; J: TRBJ2-1; V: TRBV7-5; DNA: TGTGTCGGCCCTAGCGGTACCTACAATGAGCAGTTCTTC; CDR3: CVGPSGTYNEQFF
size: .; D: TRBD1; J: TRBJ1-4; V: TRBV23-1; DNA: TGCGCCAGCAGTCAATCCAGGACAGGCCTAAATGAAAAACTGTTTTTT; CDR3: CASSQSRTGLNEKLFF
size: .; D: TRBD1; J: TRBJ2-5; V: TRBV7-9; DNA: TGTGCCAGCAGCTGGGGACAGGGGGGACAAGAGACCCAGTACTTC; CDR3: CASSWGQGGQETQYF
size: .; D: TRBD1; J: TRBJ2-7; V: TRBV20-1; DNA: TGCAGTGGAAGACAGGGGTACGAGCAGTACTTC; CDR3: CSGRQGYEQYF
size: .; D: .; J: TRBJ2-5; V: TRBV20-1; DNA: TGCAGTGCTAGTCCGGTCCAGCAGTACTTC; CDR3: CSASPVQQYF